The 13 T cell receptor beta chains below all came from one sample that was sequenced in a study of immune cell composition in non-small cell lung cancer. The assay was immunoSEQ multiplex PCR, and TCRdb's table has in-frame clones only and misses some. The profile shows over 5,000 clones, 70% to 80% of them singletons. Normal lung was taken at the farthest possible site, at least 3 cm from tumour. Sequencing used non-adjacent lung tissue. The receptors were gathered from a human donor with non-small cell lung cancer.

J is TRBJ1-2 and V is TRBV28; D perhaps matches TRBD1 (6 bases). V lost 3 bases and J lost 1, with 21 bases in between. CDR3 length: 18 amino acids. Germline V gives CDR1 MDHEN, CDR2 SYDVKM. CDR3 loop: CASSFSGMERGINYGYTF. CDR3 DNA: TGTGCCAGCAGTTTCTCGGGGATGGAGAGGGGGATTAACTATGGCTACACCTTC.

The gene calls are TRBV29-1 and TRBJ1-1, with no clear D. V lost 7 bases and J lost 6, with 9 bases in between. This CDR3 comprises 10 residues. Germline CDR1 reads SQVTM; CDR2 reads ANQGSEA. The CDR3 is CSAGGSEAFF. Written as DNA, the CDR3 is TGCAGCGCAGGAGGGTCTGAAGCTTTCTTT. Together with reference TRBV29-1 and TRBJ1-1, the CDR3 gives the full variable domain: SAVISQKPSRDICQRGTSLTIQCQVDSQVTMMFWYRQQPGQSLTLIATANQGSEATYESGFVIDKFPISRPNLTFSTLTVSNMSPEDSSIYLCSAGGSEAFFGQGTRLTVV.

This clone was seen only once. The chain carries TRBV27 and TRBJ1-2; 8 positions match TRBD1. After removal of 5 bases from V and 6 bases from J, the junction contained 8 bases not matched to a gene. This CDR3 comprises 14 residues. CDR1 is MNHEY and CDR2 is SMNVEV in the germline V gene (reference sequence). CDR3 nucleotide sequence: TGTGCCAGCAGTCAGGACAGGGATGAGGATGGCTACACCTTC. It codes for CASSQDRDEDGYTF.

The chain couples TRBV2 to TRBJ1-1; D is unresolved. With 5 bases removed from V and 1 base from J, the gap between germline ends came to 11 bases. Germline loops: CDR1 SNHLY, CDR2 FYNNEI. This CDR3 spans 14 amino acids. The CDR3 spells CASSPQRANTEAFF. CDR3 coding DNA: TGTGCCAGCAGTCCACAGCGGGCGAACACTGAAGCTTTCTTT. Full variable domain (outside the CDR3, taken from reference TRBV2 and TRBJ1-1): EPEVTQTPSHQVTQMGQEVILRCVPISNHLYFYWYRQILGQKVEFLVSFYNNEISEKSEIFDDQFSVERPDGSNFTLKIRSTKLEDSAMYFCASSPQRANTEAFFGQGTRLTVV.

The V call is TRBV7-9, the J call TRBJ1-2, with D unclear. V dropped 4 bases and J dropped 4 bases, with 10 bases sitting between them. From germline, CDR1 is SEHNR and CDR2 FQNEAQ (reference sequence). The CDR3 runs to 13 residues. Here the CDR3 reads CASSSVSVYGYTF. The CDR3, as DNA: TGTGCCAGCAGCTCCGTCTCCGTCTATGGCTACACCTTC.

This chain joins TRBV9 and TRBJ1-3; D is unclear. CDR3 length equals 15 residues. Trimming stripped 3 bases from V and 5 bases from J, with 15 bases between. Germline CDR1 is SGDLS and CDR2 is YYNGEE. The CDR3 is CASSAAGSKRNTIYF. In DNA form, the CDR3 reads TGTGCCAGCAGCGCGGCAGGTTCAAAGAGAAACACCATATATTTT.

V usage is TRBV9 and J usage is TRBJ2-3; no clear D. The CDR3 is made up of 15 amino acids. Germline V gene sequence: CDR1 SGDLS, CDR2 YYNGEE. V lost 0 bases, J lost 2 bases, and 10 bases lay in between. CDR3 nucleotides: TGTGCCAGCAGCGTAGACAGTGCAATCACAGATACGCAGTATTTT. Translated, it gives CASSVDSAITDTQYF.

V gene TRBV20-1 combines with J gene TRBJ2-1; D may be TRBD2 (6 bases). V lost 4 bases and J 13 bases, leaving 14 bases between the germline ends. This CDR3 is built from 11 residues. Germline V gene sequence: CDR1 DFQATT, CDR2 SNEGSKA (reference sequence). The CDR3 spells CSATLGTFQFF. Written as DNA, the CDR3 is TGCAGTGCTACACTAGGGACTTTCCAGTTCTTC.

The chain joins TRBV28 to TRBJ1-4, with 10 bases identical to TRBD1. V was clipped by 6 bases and J by 5 bases; unmatched bases: 3. CDR1 is MDHEN, CDR2 SYDVKM, per germline. The CDR3 is 14 residues long. The CDR3 bases are TGTGCCAGCAGAACGGGACAGGGGAATGAAAAACTGTTTTTT. Protein: CASRTGQGNEKLFF. Based on the CDR3 plus reference TRBV28 and TRBJ1-4, the full variable domain is DVKVTQSSRYLVKRTGEKVFLECVQDMDHENMFWYRQDPGLGLRLIYFSYDVKMKEKGDIPEGYSVSREKKERFSLILESASTNQTSMYLCASRTGQGNEKLFFGSGTQLSVL.

This chain links TRBV19 with TRBJ1-5; no definite D call. Looked up from germline, CDR1 is LNHDA and CDR2 is SQIVND (reference sequence). This CDR3 is 15 amino acids long. V gave up 5 bases and J gave up 0 bases, with 11 bases separating them. CDR3 nucleotides: TGTGCCAGTAGTCCCGGTCACCTTAGCAATCAGCCCCAGCATTTT. Its protein product is CASSPGHLSNQPQHF.

CDR3 nucleotides: TGTGCCAGCAGCTTAAATGAACTGTGGGGGGGTGAAAAACTGTTTTTT. Translated: CASSLNELWGGEKLFF. The V and J genes are TRBV7-9 and TRBJ1-4, with D tentatively TRBD1 (5 bases). The V gene lost 2 bases and the J gene lost 7 bases, with 17 bases spanning the gap. The CDR3 contains 16 residues. Germline V gives CDR1 SEHNR, CDR2 FQNEAQ (reference sequence). Full variable domain (outside the CDR3, taken from reference TRBV7-9 and TRBJ1-4): DTGVSQNPRHKITKRGQNVTFRCDPISEHNRLYWYRQTLGQGPEFLTYFQNEAQLEKSRLLSDRFSAERPKGSFSTLEIQRTEQGDSAMYLCASSLNELWGGEKLFFGSGTQLSVL.

This rearrangement joins TRBV21-1 to TRBJ2-7; the D call in the table, TRBD2, was not verified against the DNA. TRBV21-1 constitutes a pseudogene. The CDR3 spans 17 residues. In DNA, the CDR3 is TGTGCCAGCAGCAAATACTCCGGGACTAGCGGTTCCTACGAGCAGTACTTC. Its protein product is CASSKYSGTSGSYEQYF.

The chain is built from TRBV5-5 and TRBJ2-5; 11 nucleotides align to TRBD2. This CDR3 contains 16 residues. Trimming took 4 bases from V and 2 from J; bases not matched to a gene: 7. Germline-derived CDR1 and CDR2 are SGHKS and YYEKEE (reference sequence). CDR3 residues: CASSPGTSGLQETQYF. The CDR3 bases are TGTGCCAGCAGCCCTGGGACTAGCGGCCTACAAGAGACCCAGTACTTC.